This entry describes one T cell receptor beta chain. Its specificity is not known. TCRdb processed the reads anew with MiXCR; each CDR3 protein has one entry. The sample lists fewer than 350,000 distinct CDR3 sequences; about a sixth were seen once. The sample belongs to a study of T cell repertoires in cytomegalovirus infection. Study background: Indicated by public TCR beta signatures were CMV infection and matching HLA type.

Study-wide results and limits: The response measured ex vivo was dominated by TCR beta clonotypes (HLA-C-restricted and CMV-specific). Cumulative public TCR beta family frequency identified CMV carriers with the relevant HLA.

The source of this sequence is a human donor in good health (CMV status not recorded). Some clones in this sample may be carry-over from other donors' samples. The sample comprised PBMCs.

In nucleotides, the CDR3 is TGTGCCACCAGCAGAGACAGGCAGGCGGAACAGCCCCAGCATTTT. Translated, it gives CATSRDRQAEQPQHF. The chain has TRBV15 and TRBJ1-5; no reliable D call. V dropped 0 bases and J dropped 7 bases, with 13 bases sitting between them. CDR3 size: 15 residues. CDR1 is LNHNV, CDR2 YYDKDF, per germline (reference sequence).